This passage covers 3 T cell receptor beta chains from one sample sequenced in a study of monozygotic twins with inflammatory bowel disease. Following a re-call of the 5' RACE reads, TCRdb has one entry per CDR3 protein and lacks DNA. This table lists fewer than 350,000 distinct CDR3 sequences. Sequencing was performed on blood. These receptors were obtained from a human donor with ulcerative colitis or Crohn's disease, or a healthy co-twin of an affected twin (not recorded which).

The V call is TRBV30, the J call TRBJ2-7; TCRdb designates TRBD1, a call that cannot be tested without DNA. This CDR3 is built from 12 residues. Germline assignment: CDR1 GTSNPN and CDR2 SVGIG (reference sequence). CDR3 sequence reads: CAWSAGVGEQYF.

This chain connects TRBV20-1 to TRBJ1-3. The CDR3 is made up of 13 amino acids. Germline V gene lookup returns CDR1 DFQATT and CDR2 SNEGSKA (reference sequence). The CDR3 loop is CSARRVSGNTIYF.

The chain has TRBV5-4 and TRBJ1-2; TCRdb designates TRBD1, a call that cannot be tested without DNA. The CDR3 is made up of 17 amino acids. The germline gives CDR1 SGHNT, CDR2 YYREEE (reference sequence). CDR3: CASSPSGQGARIYGYTF.